This paragraph reports one TCR beta chain. Original data processing: Quantification of nucleated cells was approximated via reference gene primer amplification. Profiled with immunoSEQ multiplex PCR; TCRdb holds only in-frame clones, not every one. V, J and clone size were drawn from that table, and D and trimming were deduced from the DNA. The sample gives about 200,000 clones, more than 65% of which show up once; about 13% is in the top ten. V shed 9 bases, J shed 4 bases, and the junction held 7 bases outside the gene matches. The CDR3 has 15 residues. In germline, CDR1 is KGHDR, CDR2 SFDVKD. These data are taken from a study of blood T cell repertoires in COVID-19.

The sequencing sample was made of peripheral blood. This receptor was obtained from a human donor in a cohort sampled during active COVID-19. This chain joins TRBV24-1 and TRBJ2-3, with 12 bases matching TRBD2. As DNA, the CDR3 is TGTGCCACCGAGGAGACTAGCGGGAGACCAGATACGCAGTATTTT. Protein sequence: CATEETSGRPDTQYF.